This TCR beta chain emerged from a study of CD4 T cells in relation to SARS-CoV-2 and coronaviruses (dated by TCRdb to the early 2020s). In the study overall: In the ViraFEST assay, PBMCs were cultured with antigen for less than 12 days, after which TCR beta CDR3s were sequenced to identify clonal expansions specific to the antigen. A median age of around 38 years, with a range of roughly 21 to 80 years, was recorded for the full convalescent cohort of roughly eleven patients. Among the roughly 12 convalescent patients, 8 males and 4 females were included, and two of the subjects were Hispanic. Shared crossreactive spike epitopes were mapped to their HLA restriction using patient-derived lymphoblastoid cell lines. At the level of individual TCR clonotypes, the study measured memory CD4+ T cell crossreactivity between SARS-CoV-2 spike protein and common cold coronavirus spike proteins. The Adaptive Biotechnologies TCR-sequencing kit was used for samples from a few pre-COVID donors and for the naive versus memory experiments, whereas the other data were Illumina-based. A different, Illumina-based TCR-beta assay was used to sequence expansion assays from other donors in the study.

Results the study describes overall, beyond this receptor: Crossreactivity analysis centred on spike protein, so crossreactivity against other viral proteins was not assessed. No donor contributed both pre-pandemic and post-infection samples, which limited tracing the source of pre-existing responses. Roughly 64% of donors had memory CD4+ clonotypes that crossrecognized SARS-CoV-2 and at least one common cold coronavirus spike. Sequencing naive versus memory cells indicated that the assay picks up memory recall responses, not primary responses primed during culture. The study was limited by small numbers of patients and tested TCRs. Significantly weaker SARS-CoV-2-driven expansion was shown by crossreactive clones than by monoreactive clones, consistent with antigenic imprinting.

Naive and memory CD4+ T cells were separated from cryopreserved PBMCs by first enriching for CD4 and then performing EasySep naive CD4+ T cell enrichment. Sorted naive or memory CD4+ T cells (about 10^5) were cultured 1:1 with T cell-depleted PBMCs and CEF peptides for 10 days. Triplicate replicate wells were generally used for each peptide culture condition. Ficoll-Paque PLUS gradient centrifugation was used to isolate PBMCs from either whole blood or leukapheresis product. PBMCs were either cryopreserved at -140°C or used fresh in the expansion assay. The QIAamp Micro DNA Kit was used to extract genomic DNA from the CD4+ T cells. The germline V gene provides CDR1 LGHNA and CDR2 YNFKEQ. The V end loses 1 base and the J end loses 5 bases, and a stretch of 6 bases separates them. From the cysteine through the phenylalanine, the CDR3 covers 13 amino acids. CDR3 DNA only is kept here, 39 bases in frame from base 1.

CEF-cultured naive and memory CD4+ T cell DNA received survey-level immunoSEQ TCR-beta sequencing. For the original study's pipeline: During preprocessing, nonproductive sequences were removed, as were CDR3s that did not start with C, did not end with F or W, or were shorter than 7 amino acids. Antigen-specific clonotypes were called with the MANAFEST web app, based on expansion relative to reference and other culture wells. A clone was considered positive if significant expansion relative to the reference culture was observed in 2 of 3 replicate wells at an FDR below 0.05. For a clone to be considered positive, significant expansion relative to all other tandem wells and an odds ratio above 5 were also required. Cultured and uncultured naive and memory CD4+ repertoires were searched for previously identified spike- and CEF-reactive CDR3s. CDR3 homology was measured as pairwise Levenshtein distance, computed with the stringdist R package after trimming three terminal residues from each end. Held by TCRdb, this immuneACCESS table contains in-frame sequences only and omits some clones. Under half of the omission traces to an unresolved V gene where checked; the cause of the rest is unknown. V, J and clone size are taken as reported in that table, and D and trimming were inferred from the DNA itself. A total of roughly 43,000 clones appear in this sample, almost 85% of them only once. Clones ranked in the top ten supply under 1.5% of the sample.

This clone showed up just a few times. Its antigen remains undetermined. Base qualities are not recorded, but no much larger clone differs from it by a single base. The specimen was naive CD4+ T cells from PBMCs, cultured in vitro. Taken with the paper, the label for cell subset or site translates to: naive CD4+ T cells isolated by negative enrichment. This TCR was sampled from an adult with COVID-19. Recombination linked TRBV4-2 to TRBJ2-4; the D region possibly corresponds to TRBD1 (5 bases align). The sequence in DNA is TGTGCCAGCAGCCAAGGCAGGGAAAACATTCAGTACTTC. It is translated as CASSQGRENIQYF.